The 19 T cell receptor beta chains below all came from one sample that was sequenced in a study of tissue T cells after allogeneic stem cell transplantation. Time point meaning: mouse harvest day 14 after allogeneic transplant. Tail vein injection delivered 10^7 T-cell-depleted bone marrow cells and 10^6 splenic CD5+ T cells. Here immunoSEQ multiplex PCR was the method, and the copy in TCRdb shows in-frame clones only, minus some. The sample has more than 3,000 clones; about 50% are singletons. Sequencing input: gut tissue. Receptors originate from a female BALB/c mouse given C57BL/6 T cells with graft-versus-host disease after an allogeneic hematopoietic cell transplant.

In regard to this clone: Mouse names are used for the genes. The read comes to an end 1 residue before the CDR3 does, leaving the germline J gene to fill in the end. The chain recombines TRBV3 with TRBJ1-1; 9 bases fit TRBD1. The CDR3 runs to 14 residues. The V gene's germline CDR1 is SNHLY and CDR2 FYNGKV (reference sequence). V was pared by 4 bases and J by 0 bases, with 0 bases of the junction left unmatched. The CDR3: CASSWTGANTEVFF. The covered CDR3 bases are TGTGCCAGCAGCTGGACAGGGGCAAACACAGAAGTCTTC.

On this clone: Gene and germline names: mouse. The read ends 1 residue shy of where the CDR3 ends; the end is completed using the germline J gene. The chain has TRBV12-1 and TRBJ2-4, with no clear D. This CDR3 has 12 residues. Germline-derived CDR1 and CDR2 are SGHSN and HYEKVE. V shed 4 bases and J shed 4 bases, with 8 bases lying between them. The CDR3 bases that were read are TGTGCCAGCTCCCCGCGGGAAAACACCTTGTAC. Its translation: CASSPRENTLY. The CDR3 in its entirety is CASSPRENTLYF.

Relative to its sample, this clone is large. Gene and germline names: mouse. The sequence runs out 1 residue before the end of the CDR3; the remainder is reconstructed from the germline J gene. The chain employs TRBV20 and TRBJ1-2; 9 positions agree with TRBD1. Germline CDR1 is GFQATS and CDR2 is STVNSAI. Unmatched junction bases numbered 4, after V lost 1 base and J lost 4 bases. There are 14 residues in the CDR3. The covered CDR3 bases are TGTGGTGCTAGGGGGACAGGGGTGGGCTCCGACTACACC. It specifies CGARGTGVGSDYT. The CDR3 as a whole reads CGARGTGVGSDYTF.

In its sample, this clone was seen a few times. Gene names follow the mouse nomenclature. The CDR3 extends 1 residue past the end of the read, so its final part is completed from the germline J gene. The chain recombines TRBV12-1 with TRBJ1-1; TRBD1 is a possible D gene (6 bases). V lost 2 bases and J lost 1, with 7 bases in between. Germline V gene lookup returns CDR1 SGHSN and CDR2 HYEKVE. The CDR3 covers 13 residues. The CDR3 bases that were read are TGTGCCAGCTCTCCAGGGGCGAACACAGAAGTCTTC. Its translation: CASSPGANTEVF. The full CDR3 is CASSPGANTEVFF.

This clone was counted only a few times. Germline and genes here are mouse. The sequence runs out 1 residue before the end of the CDR3; the remainder is reconstructed from the germline J gene. The J gene is TRBJ1-4, the V gene TRBV3, with D possibly being TRBD1 (6 bases). V dropped 6 bases and J dropped 0 bases, with 8 bases sitting between them. Per the germline V gene, CDR1 is SNHLY and CDR2 is FYNGKV (reference sequence). CDR3 size: 14 residues. The covered CDR3 bases are TGTGCCAGCAGAGGACAGTTTTCCAACGAAAGATTATTT. Translating gives CASRGQFSNERLF. The whole CDR3 region reads CASRGQFSNERLFF.

This clone was observed a handful of times. Gene names follow the mouse nomenclature. The CDR3 goes on 1 residue after the read ends, and that part is filled in from the germline J gene. The rearrangement uses TRBV26 and TRBJ2-5; D call uncertain. CDR3 length: 13 amino acids. Per germline, CDR1 KGHPV and CDR2 FQNQEV (reference sequence). The V and J ends lost 4 bases and 3 bases respectively, with 8 bases between them. The CDR3 DNA, read in part, is TGTGCCAGCAGTCCCCGGGGACAAGACACCCAGTAC. It specifies CASSPRGQDTQY. The full CDR3 reads CASSPRGQDTQYF.

Regarding this clone: Mouse germline and gene names are used. The read terminates 1 residue before the CDR3 end, so the remaining end is supplied by the germline J gene. The chain recombines TRBV15 with TRBJ2-3; maybe TRBD1 (6 bases). With 6 bases removed from V and 1 base from J, the gap between germline ends came to 11 bases. Germline values: CDR1 SGHND, CDR2 FRSKSL. CDR3 length equals 14 residues. Incomplete CDR3 DNA: TGTGCCAGCAGACAGGGAGCTGGTGCAGAAACGCTGTAT. Amino acid sequence: CASRQGAGAETLY. The whole CDR3 reads CASRQGAGAETLYF. The entire variable domain, with the rest obtained from reference TRBV15 and TRBJ2-3, is as follows: DAGVTQTPRHEVAEKGQTIILKCEPVSGHNDLFWYRQTKIQGLELLSYFRSKSLMEDGGAFKDRFKAEMLNSSFSTLKIQPTEPKDSAVYLCASRQGAGAETLYFGSGTRLTVL.

Worth noting for this clone: The genes and germline here are from mouse. CDR3 sequence: CASGAFKSSAETLYF. The DNA read from the CDR3 is TGTGCCAGCGGTGCCTTCAAGTCTAGTGCAGAAACGCTGTAT. The genes are TRBV13-2 and TRBJ2-3, with unresolved D. The read ends 1 residue shy of where the CDR3 ends; the end is completed using the germline J gene. CDR3 length: 15 residues. V was trimmed by 3 bases and J by 0 bases, leaving 11 bases between them. The germline V gene encodes CDR1 NNHNN and CDR2 SYGAGS (reference sequence).

This clone was observed a handful of times. The germline and genes are mouse ones. The read finishes 1 residue shy of the CDR3 end, and the germline J gene is used to complete it. V is TRBV1 and J is TRBJ2-5, with 11 bases that match TRBD2. Per the germline V gene, CDR1 is NSQYPW and CDR2 is LRSPGD (reference sequence). After removal of 0 bases from V and 3 bases from J, the junction contained 5 bases not matched to a gene. The CDR3 covers 17 residues. The CDR3 reads CTCSAEGLGGPQDTQYF. The sequenced part of the CDR3 DNA is TGCACCTGCAGTGCAGAAGGACTGGGGGGTCCTCAAGACACCCAGTAC.

To note about this clone: The gene symbols are mouse symbols. The observed sequence ends 1 residue before the CDR3 terminus, with the missing tail filled in from the germline J gene. The V gene is TRBV17, the J gene TRBJ1-1, with 9 bases that match TRBD1. The germline V gene has CDR1 MNHDT and CDR2 YYDKIL. This CDR3 comprises 14 residues. V lost 3 bases and J lost 4; bases outside the gene matches: 3. CDR3 in amino acids: CASSRTGGITEVFF. The sequenced part of the CDR3 DNA is TGTGCTAGCAGTAGGACAGGGGGAATCACAGAAGTCTTC.

Points on this clone: Gene names are the mouse ones. The DNA ends 1 residue before the CDR3 does, and the rest of the CDR3 is filled in from the germline J gene. The J gene is TRBJ2-7, the V gene TRBV31; 10 bases fit TRBD2. The CDR3 totals 14 residues. Trimming took 0 bases from V and 5 from J; bases not matched to a gene: 4. Germline V lookup: CDR1 GKSSPN, CDR2 SITVG. The CDR3 spells CAWSLSGGAHEQYF. Partial CDR3 DNA: TGTGCCTGGAGTCTATCTGGGGGGGCGCATGAACAGTAC.

About this clone itself: Gene names and germline match the mouse. CDR3 residues: CASSEGASQNTLYF. The CDR3 DNA, read in part, is TGTGCCAGCAGTGAAGGGGCTAGTCAAAACACCTTGTAC. V gene TRBV13-3 combines with J gene TRBJ2-4; D possibly matches TRBD1 or TRBD2 (5 bases each). The read falls 1 residue short of the CDR3 end, and the missing part is taken from the germline J gene. Trimming shortened V by 2 bases and J by 0 bases, and 7 bases separated the two germline ends. The CDR3 spans 14 residues. Germline V lookup: CDR1 NNHDY, CDR2 SYVADS. Drawing the rest from reference TRBV13-3 and TRBJ2-4, the complete variable domain is EAAVTQSPRSKVAVTGGKVTLSCHQTNNHDYMYWYRQDTGHGLRLIHYSYVADSTEKGDIPDGYKASRPSQENFSLILELASLSQTAVYFCASSEGASQNTLYFGAGTRLSVL.

This clone was recorded a few times. Genes and germline are mouse. The read terminates 1 residue ahead of where the CDR3 ends, so the germline J gene completes it. The rearrangement links TRBV26 to TRBJ2-7; 9 nucleotides align to TRBD1. The germline V gene encodes CDR1 KGHPV and CDR2 FQNQEV (reference sequence). V trimming: 4 bases; J trimming: 2 bases; junction bases outside the gene matches: 3. The CDR3 length is 14 residues. The DNA read from the CDR3 is TGTGCCAGCAGTCAGGGGACAGGGCCCTATGAACAGTAC. This translates into CASSQGTGPYEQY. The full CDR3 protein is CASSQGTGPYEQYF. Drawing the rest from reference TRBV26 and TRBJ2-7, the complete variable domain is NSKVIQTPRYLVKGQGQKAKMRCIPEKGHPVVFWYQQNKNNEFKFLINFQNQEVLQQIDMTEKRFSAECPSNSPCSLEIQSSEAGDSALYLCASSQGTGPYEQYFGPGTRLTVL.

Notes on this clone: Gene names are mouse gene names. With the read ending 1 residue before the CDR3 end, the germline J gene is used to fill in that end. The chain recombines TRBV26 with TRBJ1-3; perhaps TRBD1 as D (6 bases). This CDR3 contains 14 residues. The germline CDR1 and CDR2 sequences are KGHPV and FQNQEV (reference sequence). Trimming left V 4 bases short and J 1 base short, with 8 bases between. The CDR3 is CASSQGGSGNTLYF. CDR3 DNA (partial): TGTGCCAGCAGTCAGGGGGGGTCTGGAAATACGCTCTAT.

This clone was counted only a few times. Gene and germline names: mouse. The CDR3 extends 1 residue past the end of the read, so its final part is completed from the germline J gene. V gene TRBV12-2 combines with J gene TRBJ1-4; D unclear. This CDR3 contains 14 residues. Germline lookup yields CDR1 SGHLS and CDR2 HYDKME. V lost 1 base, J lost 2 bases, and 7 bases lay in between. The CDR3 DNA, read in part, is TGTGCCAGCTCTCTTGAGGGATCCAACGAAAGATTATTT. This translates into CASSLEGSNERLF. The complete CDR3 reads CASSLEGSNERLFF.

This clone was detected a few times. Germline and genes here are mouse. Read sequence stops 1 residue before the CDR3 end, and the germline J gene provides the missing end. This sequence joins TRBV3 and TRBJ2-1; tentative D call: TRBD2 (6 bases). Trimming shortened V by 7 bases and J by 1 base, and 11 bases separated the two germline ends. The germline V gene encodes CDR1 SNHLY and CDR2 FYNGKV (reference sequence). CDR3 length: 14 amino acids. The CDR3 bases that were read are TGTGCCAGCACCTTGACTGGAAACTATGCTGAGCAGTTC. It translates to CASTLTGNYAEQF. In full, the CDR3 reads CASTLTGNYAEQFF.

Points on this clone: Gene names refer to mouse genes. The read finishes 1 residue shy of the CDR3 end, and the germline J gene is used to complete it. The chain joins TRBV3 to TRBJ2-7; 10 bases match TRBD2. This CDR3 spans 12 amino acids. V was clipped by 5 bases and J by 6 bases; unmatched bases: 1. CDR1 SNHLY and CDR2 FYNGKV come from the germline V gene (reference sequence). The CDR3 region is CASSRTGGEQYF. The sequenced CDR3 bases are TGTGCCAGCAGCAGGACTGGGGGTGAACAGTAC.

Concerning this clone: Genes and germline are mouse. The CDR3 end falls 1 residue outside the read, so it is completed with the germline J gene. The rearrangement uses TRBV4 and TRBJ2-7, with a tentative D call TRBD2 (7 bases). Germline V gives CDR1 LGHDT, CDR2 YNNKQL (reference sequence). The length of the CDR3 is 14 residues. The ends were cut back, 5 bases at V and 3 bases at J, with 14 bases in the middle. CDR3 amino acids: CASSQGWGLYEQYF. The part of the CDR3 DNA that was read is TGTGCCAGCAGCCAGGGCTGGGGGCTCTATGAACAGTAC.

With respect to this clone: Gene and germline names: mouse. The read is 1 residue too short to cover the CDR3 end, so that end is filled in from the germline J gene. The rearrangement joins TRBV16 to TRBJ2-7; unclear D gene. Trimming removed 0 bases at V and 3 bases at J, with 3 bases between. The CDR3 runs 12 residues. Germline CDR1 and CDR2: SGHSA and FRNQAP. The CDR3 region is CASSLENYEQYF. The DNA read from the CDR3 is TGTGCAAGCAGCTTAGAGAACTATGAACAGTAC. Looking up the rest from reference TRBV16 and TRBJ2-7 gives the full variable domain: NAGVIQTPRHKVTGKGQEATLWCEPISGHSAVFWYRQTIVQGLEFLTYFRNQAPIDDSGMPKERFSAQMPNQSHSTLKIQSTQPQDSAVYLCASSLENYEQYFGPGTRLTVL.